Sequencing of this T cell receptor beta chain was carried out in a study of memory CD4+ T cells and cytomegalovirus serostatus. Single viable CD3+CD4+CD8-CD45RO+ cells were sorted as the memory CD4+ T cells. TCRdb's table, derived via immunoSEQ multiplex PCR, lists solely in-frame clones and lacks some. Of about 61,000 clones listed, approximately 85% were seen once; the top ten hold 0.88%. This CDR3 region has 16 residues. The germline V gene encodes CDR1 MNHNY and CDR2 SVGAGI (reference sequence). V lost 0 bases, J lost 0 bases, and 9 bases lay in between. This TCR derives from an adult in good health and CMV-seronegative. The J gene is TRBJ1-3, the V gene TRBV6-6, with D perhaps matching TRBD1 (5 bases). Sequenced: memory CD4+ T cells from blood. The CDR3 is CASSYSQGSSGNTIYF. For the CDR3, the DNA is TGTGCCAGCAGTTACTCGCAGGGCAGCTCTGGAAACACCATATATTTT.